Sequencing of this T cell receptor beta chain was carried out in a study of Graves' ophthalmopathy and Graves' hyperthyroidism. The sample holds a few counts of this clonotype. CDR1 MGHRA and CDR2 YSYEKL come from the germline V gene. The CDR3 sequence is 15 residues long. J was trimmed by 3 bases and V by 0 bases; bases with no gene match: 4. RNA transcripts provided the template for amplifying TCR beta CDR3 regions. HTBI primers primed a first-round RT-PCR, and a second-round multiplex PCR followed. Each CDR3 protein is one row after TCRdb ran MiXCR on the multiplex PCR reads. The sample shows approximately 640,000 distinct CDR3 sequences, 35% to 45% of them seen only once.

The chain uses TRBV4-1 and TRBJ1-2, with 7 bases fitting TRBD1. The sequencing sample was made of peripheral blood. The sequence was collected from an adult man with Graves' ophthalmopathy. The CDR3 loop reads CASSQDRDSYYGYTF. CDR3 DNA: TGCGCCAGCAGCCAAGATAGGGACAGCTACTATGGCTACACCTTC.